The T cell receptor beta chain described here comes from a study of T cell responses to AZD1222 COVID-19 vaccine. Clones were read by immunoSEQ multiplex PCR, and TCRdb kept only the in-frame ones, dropping some. The repertoire holds around 78,000 clones, with about 82% as singletons. Germline V CDR1 and CDR2: SGHTS, YDEGEE. Trimming shortened V by 3 bases and J by 0 bases, and 10 bases separated the two germline ends. CDR3 length: 15 amino acids. The study, taken as a whole, reports: Unmutated regions of variants are reportedly targeted by nearly half of spike-specific TCRs.

About this clone itself: Its cognate antigen is unknown.

The sample in question was peripheral blood, obtained on day 0 of AZD1222 vaccination. This TCR was sampled from an adult in good health. The chain links TRBV5-8 to TRBJ1-5, with D uncertain. CDR3 sequence: CASSYMGISNQPQHF. As DNA, the CDR3 is TGTGCCAGCAGCTACATGGGAATTAGCAATCAGCCCCAGCATTTT. The whole variable domain, filled in from reference TRBV5-8 and TRBJ1-5, reads EAGVTQSPTHLIKTRGQQATLRCSPISGHTSVYWYQQALGLGLQFLLWYDEGEERNRGNFPPRFSGRQFPNYSSELNVNALELEDSALYLCASSYMGISNQPQHFGDGTRLSIL.